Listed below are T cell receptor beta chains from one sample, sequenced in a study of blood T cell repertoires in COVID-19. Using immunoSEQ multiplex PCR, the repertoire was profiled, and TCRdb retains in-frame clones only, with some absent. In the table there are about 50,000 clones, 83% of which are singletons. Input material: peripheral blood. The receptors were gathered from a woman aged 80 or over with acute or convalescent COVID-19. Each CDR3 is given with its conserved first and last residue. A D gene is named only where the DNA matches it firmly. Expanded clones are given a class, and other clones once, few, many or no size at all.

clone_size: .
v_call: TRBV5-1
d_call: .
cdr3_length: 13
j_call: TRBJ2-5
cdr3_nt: TGCGCCAGCAGCTTTGAAACGCGAGAGACCCAGTACTTC
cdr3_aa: CASSFETRETQYF

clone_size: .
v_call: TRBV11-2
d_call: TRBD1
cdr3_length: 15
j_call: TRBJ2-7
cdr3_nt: TGTGCCAGCAGCGTCGGGACAGGGGGCTCGTACGAGCAGTACTTC
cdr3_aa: CASSVGTGGSYEQYF

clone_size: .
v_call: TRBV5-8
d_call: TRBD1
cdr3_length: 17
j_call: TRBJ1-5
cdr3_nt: TGTGCCAGCAAAGTGACAGGGGGAAGGGCGACCAATCAGCCCCAGCATTTT
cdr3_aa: CASKVTGGRATNQPQHF

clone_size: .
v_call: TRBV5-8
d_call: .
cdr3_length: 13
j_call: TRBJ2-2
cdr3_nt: TGTGCCAGCAGGATGACTAACACCGGGGAGCTGTTTTTT
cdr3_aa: CASRMTNTGELFF

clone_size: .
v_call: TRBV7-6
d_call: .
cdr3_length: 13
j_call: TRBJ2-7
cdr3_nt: TGTGCCAGCAGCTTAGAGGCAGGCCGCGAGCAGTACTTC
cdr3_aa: CASSLEAGREQYF

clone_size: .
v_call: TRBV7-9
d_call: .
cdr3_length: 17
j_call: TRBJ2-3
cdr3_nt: TGTGCCAGCAGCTTACCACAGGGATTCGGTCTCACAGATACGCAGTATTTT
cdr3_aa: CASSLPQGFGLTDTQYF

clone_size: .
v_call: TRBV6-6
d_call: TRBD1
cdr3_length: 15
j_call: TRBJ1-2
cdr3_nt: TGTGCCAGCAGTTCAAGACAGGGACTGACGGAGGGCTACACCTTC
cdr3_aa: CASSSRQGLTEGYTF

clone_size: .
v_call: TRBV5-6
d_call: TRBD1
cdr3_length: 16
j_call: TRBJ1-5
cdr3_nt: TGTGCCAGCAGCCGGGACAGAGAGCTTAGCAATCAGCCCCAGCATTTT
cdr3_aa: CASSRDRELSNQPQHF

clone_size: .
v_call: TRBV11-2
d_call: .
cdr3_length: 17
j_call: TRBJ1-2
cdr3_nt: TGTGCCAGCAGCTTAGCAGTACCAGGCGGGGGTGGATTTGGCTACACCTTC
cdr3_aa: CASSLAVPGGGGFGYTF

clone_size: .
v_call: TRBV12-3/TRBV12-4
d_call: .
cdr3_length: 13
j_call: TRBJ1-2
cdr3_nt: TGTGCCAGCAGTCGAGACAGTTTTTATGGCTACACCTTC
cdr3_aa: CASSRDSFYGYTF

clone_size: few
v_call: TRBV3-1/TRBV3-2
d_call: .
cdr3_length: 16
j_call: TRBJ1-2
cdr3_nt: TGTGCCAGCAGCCAAGTCCCCGGGACATTCTTCCATGGCTACACCTTC
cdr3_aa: CASSQVPGTFFHGYTF

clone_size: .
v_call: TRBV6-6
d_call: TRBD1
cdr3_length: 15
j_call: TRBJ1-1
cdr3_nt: TGTGCCAGCAGTTTAGAGGACAGGGCGAACACTGAAGCTTTCTTT
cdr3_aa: CASSLEDRANTEAFF

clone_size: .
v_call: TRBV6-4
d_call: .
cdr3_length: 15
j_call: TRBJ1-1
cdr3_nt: TGTGCCAGCAGTGACTCGGCGGGGCCGGGCACTGAAGCTTTCTTT
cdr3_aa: CASSDSAGPGTEAFF

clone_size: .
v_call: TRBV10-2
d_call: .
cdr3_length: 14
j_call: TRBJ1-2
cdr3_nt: TGCGCCAGCAGTGAGTCTGACAGGTACTATGGCTACACCTTC
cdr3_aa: CASSESDRYYGYTF

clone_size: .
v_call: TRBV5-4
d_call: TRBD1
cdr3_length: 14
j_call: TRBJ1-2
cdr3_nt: TGTGCCAGCAGATCCGGGACAGAGCCCTATGGCTACACCTTC
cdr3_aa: CASRSGTEPYGYTF

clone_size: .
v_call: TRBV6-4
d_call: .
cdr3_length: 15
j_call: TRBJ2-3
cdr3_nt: TGTGCCAGCAGCCCGTCGGGTGGAAGCACAGATACGCAGTATTTT
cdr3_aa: CASSPSGGSTDTQYF

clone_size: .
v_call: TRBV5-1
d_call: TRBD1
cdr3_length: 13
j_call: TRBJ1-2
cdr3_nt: TGCGCCAGCAATCAGGGGGCAGGCTATGGCTACACCTTC
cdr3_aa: CASNQGAGYGYTF

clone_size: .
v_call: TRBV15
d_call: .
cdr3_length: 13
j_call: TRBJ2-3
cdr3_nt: TGTGCCACCAGCGAGCGTCGCACAGATACGCAGTATTTT
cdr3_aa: CATSERRTDTQYF

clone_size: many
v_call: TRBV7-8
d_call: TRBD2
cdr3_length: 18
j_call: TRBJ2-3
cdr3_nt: TGTGCCAGCAGCGGCGGGACTAGCGGGGGGGCCGGCACAGATACGCAGTATTTT
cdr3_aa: CASSGGTSGGAGTDTQYF

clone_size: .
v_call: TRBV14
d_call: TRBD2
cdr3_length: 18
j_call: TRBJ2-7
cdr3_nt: TGTGCCAGCAGCCAAGATCGGAGAGCGGGGGGGCCTCTCCGCGAGCAGTACTTC
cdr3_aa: CASSQDRRAGGPLREQYF

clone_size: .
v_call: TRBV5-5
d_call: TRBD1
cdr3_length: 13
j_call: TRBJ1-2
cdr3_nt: TGTGCCAGCAGCCCTACGACAGGGGAAGGCTACACCTTC
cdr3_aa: CASSPTTGEGYTF

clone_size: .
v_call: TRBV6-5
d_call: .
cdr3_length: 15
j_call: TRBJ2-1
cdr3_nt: TGTGCCAGCAGTTCAGGGGCTAGGACCTATAATGAGCAGTTCTTC
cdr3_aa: CASSSGARTYNEQFF

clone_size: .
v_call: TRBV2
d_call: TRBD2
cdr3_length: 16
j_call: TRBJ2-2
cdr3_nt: TGTGCCAGCAGTCCGGGGACTAGCGGGAGAACCGGGGAGCTGTTTTTT
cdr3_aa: CASSPGTSGRTGELFF

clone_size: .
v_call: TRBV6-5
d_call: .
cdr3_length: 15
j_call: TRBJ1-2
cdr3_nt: TGTGCCAGCAGTTATCAGGGGCGGACTGAGTATGGCTACACCTTC
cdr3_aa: CASSYQGRTEYGYTF

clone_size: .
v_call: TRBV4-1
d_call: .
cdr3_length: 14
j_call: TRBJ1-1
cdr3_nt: TGCGCCAGCAGCCAAGAAAGCAGGCTCCCTGAAGCTTTCTTT
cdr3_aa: CASSQESRLPEAFF

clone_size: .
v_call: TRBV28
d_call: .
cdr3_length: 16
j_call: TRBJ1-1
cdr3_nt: TGTGCCAGCAGTTTAGGGAGGGTAGGGTTGAACACTGAAGCTTTCTTT
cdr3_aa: CASSLGRVGLNTEAFF